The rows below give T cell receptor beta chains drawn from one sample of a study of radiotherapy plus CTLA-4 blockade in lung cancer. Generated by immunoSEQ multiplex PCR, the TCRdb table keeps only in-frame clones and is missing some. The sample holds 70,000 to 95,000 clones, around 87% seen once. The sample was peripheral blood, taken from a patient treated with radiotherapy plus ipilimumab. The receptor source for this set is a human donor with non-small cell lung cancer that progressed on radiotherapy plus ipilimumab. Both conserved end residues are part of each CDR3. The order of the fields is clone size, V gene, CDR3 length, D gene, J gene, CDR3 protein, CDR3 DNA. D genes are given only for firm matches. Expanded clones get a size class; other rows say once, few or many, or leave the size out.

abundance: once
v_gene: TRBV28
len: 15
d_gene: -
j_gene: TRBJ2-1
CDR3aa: CASTAWSSSYNEQFF
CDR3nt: TGTGCCAGCACCGCGTGGTCCAGCTCCTACAATGAGCAGTTCTTC

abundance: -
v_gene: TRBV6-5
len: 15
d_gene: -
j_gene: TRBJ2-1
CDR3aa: CASRVQGGSYNEQFF
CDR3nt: TGTGCCAGCAGGGTTCAGGGGGGCTCCTACAATGAGCAGTTCTTC

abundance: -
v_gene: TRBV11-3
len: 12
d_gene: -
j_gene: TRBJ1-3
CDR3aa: CASSLTGNTIYF
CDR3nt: TGTGCCAGCAGCTTGACCGGAAACACCATATATTTT

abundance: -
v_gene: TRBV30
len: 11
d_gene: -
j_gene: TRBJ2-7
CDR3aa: CAWSRSYEQYF
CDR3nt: TGTGCCTGGAGTAGATCCTACGAGCAGTACTTC

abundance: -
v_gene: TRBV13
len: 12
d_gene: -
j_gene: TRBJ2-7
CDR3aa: CASSLTSYEQYF
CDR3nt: TGTGCCAGCAGCCTAACCTCCTACGAGCAGTACTTC

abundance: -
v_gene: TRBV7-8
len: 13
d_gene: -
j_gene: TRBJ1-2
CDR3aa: CASSLGREGGYTF
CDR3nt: TGTGCCAGCAGCCTCGGGCGAGAGGGTGGCTACACCTTC

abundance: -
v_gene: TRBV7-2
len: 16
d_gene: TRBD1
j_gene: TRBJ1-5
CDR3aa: CASSLGKGATSQPQHF
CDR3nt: TGTGCCAGCAGCTTAGGCAAGGGGGCGACCAGTCAGCCCCAGCATTTT

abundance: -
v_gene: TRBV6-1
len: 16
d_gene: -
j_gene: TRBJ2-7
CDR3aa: CASSETLGGTLYEQYF
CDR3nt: TGTGCCAGCAGTGAGACTTTGGGGGGTACCCTCTACGAGCAGTACTTC

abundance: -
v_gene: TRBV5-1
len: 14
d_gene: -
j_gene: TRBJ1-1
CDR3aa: CASSLVGGNTEAFF
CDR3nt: TGCGCCAGCAGCTTGGTTGGAGGGAACACTGAAGCTTTCTTT

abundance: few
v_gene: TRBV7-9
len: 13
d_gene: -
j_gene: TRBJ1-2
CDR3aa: CASSLGGQPSGTF
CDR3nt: TGTGCCAGCAGCTTAGGAGGCCAGCCCTCGGGGACCTTC

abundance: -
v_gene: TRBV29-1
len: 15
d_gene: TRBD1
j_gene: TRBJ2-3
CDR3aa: CSALKGDRDPDTQYF
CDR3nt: TGCAGCGCCCTTAAGGGGGACAGGGACCCAGATACGCAGTATTTT

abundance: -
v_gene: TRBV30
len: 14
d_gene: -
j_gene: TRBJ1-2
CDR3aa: CAWSVTLSNYGYTF
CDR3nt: TGTGCCTGGAGTGTAACCCTGTCTAACTATGGCTACACCTTC

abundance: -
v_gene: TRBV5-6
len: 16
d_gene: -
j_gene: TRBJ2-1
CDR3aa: CASSPPPGVSYNEQFF
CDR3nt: TGTGCCAGCAGCCCCCCTCCGGGGGTCTCCTACAATGAGCAGTTCTTC

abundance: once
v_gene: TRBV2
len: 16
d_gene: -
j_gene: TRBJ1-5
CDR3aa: CASSAGTPYSNQPQHF
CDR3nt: TGTGCCAGCAGCGCAGGGACACCGTATAGCAATCAGCCCCAGCATTTT

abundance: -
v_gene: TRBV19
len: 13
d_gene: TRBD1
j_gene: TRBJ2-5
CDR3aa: CASGIQGSETQYF
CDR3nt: TGTGCCAGCGGGATACAGGGGTCAGAGACCCAGTACTTC

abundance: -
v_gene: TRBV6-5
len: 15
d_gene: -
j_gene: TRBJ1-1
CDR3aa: CASAPAGQANTEAFF
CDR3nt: TGTGCCAGCGCCCCCGCGGGACAAGCGAACACTGAAGCTTTCTTT

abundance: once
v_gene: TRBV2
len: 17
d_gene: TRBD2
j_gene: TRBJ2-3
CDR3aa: CAGSGSPSGRGTDTQYF
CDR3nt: TGTGCCGGCAGTGGATCGCCTAGCGGGAGAGGGACAGATACGCAGTATTTT

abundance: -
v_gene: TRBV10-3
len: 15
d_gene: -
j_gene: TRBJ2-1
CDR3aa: CAISVAEREYNEQFF
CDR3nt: TGTGCCATCAGTGTAGCGGAAAGGGAGTACAATGAGCAGTTCTTC

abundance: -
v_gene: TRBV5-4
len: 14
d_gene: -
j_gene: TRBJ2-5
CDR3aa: CASSRLLGGETQYF
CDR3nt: TGTGCCAGCAGCCGTCTTTTGGGAGGAGAGACCCAGTACTTC

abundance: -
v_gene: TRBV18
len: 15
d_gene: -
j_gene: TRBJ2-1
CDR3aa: CASSVTASSYNEQFF
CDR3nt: TGTGCCAGCTCCGTGACCGCTAGCTCCTACAATGAGCAGTTCTTC

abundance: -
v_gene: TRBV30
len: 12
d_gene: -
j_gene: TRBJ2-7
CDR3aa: CAWSVQGYEQYF
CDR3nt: TGTGCCTGGAGTGTACAGGGCTACGAGCAGTACTTC

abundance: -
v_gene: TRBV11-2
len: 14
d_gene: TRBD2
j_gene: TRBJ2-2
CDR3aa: CASSSGLGAGELFF
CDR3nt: TGTGCCAGCAGCTCCGGACTAGGGGCCGGGGAGCTGTTTTTT

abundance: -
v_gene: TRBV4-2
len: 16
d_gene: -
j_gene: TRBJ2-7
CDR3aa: CASSQLGIDIAYEQYF
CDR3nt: TGTGCCAGCAGCCAATTGGGTATCGATATAGCTTACGAGCAGTACTTC

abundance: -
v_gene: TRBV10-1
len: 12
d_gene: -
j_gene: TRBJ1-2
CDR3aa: CASIRGIYGYTF
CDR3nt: TGCGCCAGCATCAGGGGCATCTATGGCTACACCTTC

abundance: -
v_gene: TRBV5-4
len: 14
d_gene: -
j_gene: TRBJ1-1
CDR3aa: CASSFWARNTEAFF
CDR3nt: TGTGCCAGCAGCTTTTGGGCGCGAAACACTGAAGCTTTCTTT

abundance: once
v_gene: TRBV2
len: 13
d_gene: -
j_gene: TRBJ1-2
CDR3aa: CASISDGIYGYTF
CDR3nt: TGTGCCAGCATCTCGGACGGTATCTATGGCTACACCTTC

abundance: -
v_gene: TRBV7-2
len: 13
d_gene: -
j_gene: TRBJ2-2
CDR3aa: CASSPGRSGELFF
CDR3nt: TGTGCCAGCAGCCCCGGGCGCTCCGGGGAGCTGTTTTTT

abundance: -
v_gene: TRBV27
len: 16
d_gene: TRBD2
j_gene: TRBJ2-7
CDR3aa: CASSSLLAGLLYEQYF
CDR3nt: TGTGCCAGCAGTTCCTTGCTAGCGGGCCTACTCTACGAGCAGTACTTC

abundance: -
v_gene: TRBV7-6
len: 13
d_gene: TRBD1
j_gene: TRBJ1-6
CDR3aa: CASRDRVNSPLHF
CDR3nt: TGTGCCAGCAGAGACAGGGTCAATTCACCCCTCCACTTT

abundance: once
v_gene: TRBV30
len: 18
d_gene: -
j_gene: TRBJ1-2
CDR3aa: CAWSGWVGGRPLNYGYTF
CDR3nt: TGTGCCTGGAGTGGCTGGGTGGGGGGGCGTCCCCTTAACTATGGCTACACCTTC

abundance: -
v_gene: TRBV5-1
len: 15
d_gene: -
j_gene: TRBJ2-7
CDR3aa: CASSLAQGTAYEQYF
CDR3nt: TGCGCCAGCAGCTTGGCTCAAGGGACCGCCTACGAGCAGTACTTC

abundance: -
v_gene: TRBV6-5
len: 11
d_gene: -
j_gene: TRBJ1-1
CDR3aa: CASSRHTEAFF
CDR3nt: TGTGCCAGCAGTAGGCACACTGAAGCTTTCTTT

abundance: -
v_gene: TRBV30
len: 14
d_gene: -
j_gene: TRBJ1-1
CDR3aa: CAWTTGFMNTEAFF
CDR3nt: TGTGCCTGGACCACAGGCTTCATGAACACTGAAGCTTTCTTT

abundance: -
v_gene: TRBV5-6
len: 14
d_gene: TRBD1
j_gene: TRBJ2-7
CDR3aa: CASSLWDRIHEQYF
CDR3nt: TGTGCCAGCAGCTTGTGGGACAGGATCCACGAGCAGTACTTC